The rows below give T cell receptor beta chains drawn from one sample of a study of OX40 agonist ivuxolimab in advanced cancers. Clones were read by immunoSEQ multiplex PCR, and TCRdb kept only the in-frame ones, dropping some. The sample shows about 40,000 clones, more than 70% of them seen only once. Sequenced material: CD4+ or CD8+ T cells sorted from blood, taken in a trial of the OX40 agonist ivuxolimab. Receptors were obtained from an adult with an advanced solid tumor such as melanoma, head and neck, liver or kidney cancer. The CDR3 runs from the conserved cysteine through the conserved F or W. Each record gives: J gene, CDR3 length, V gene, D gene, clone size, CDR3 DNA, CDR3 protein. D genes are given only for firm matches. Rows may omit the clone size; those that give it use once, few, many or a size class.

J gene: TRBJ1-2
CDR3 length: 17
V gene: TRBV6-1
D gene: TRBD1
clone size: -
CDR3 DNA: TGTGCCAGCAGTGAACCCTACTCAGGGGGCGGGAACTATGGCTACACCTTC
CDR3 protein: CASSEPYSGGGNYGYTF

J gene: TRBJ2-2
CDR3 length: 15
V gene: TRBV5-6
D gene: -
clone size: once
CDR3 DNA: TGTGCCAGCAGCCTCGTCCGGGATCCAACCGGGGAGCTGTTTTTT
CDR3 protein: CASSLVRDPTGELFF

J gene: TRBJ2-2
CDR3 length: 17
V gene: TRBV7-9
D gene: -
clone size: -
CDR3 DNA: TGTGCCAGCAGCATTACCGGCCGGGAGCCCCGAACCGGGGAGCTGTTTTTT
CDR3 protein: CASSITGREPRTGELFF

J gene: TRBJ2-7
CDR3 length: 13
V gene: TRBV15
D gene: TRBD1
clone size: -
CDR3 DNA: TGTGCCACCCGGACAGGGTTTACCTACGAGCAGTACTTC
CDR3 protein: CATRTGFTYEQYF

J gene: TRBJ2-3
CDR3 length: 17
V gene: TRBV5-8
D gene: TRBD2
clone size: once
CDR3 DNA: TGTGCCAGCAGCTCAGTACCTAGCGGGGGGGCTGTAGATACGCAGTATTTT
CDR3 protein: CASSSVPSGGAVDTQYF

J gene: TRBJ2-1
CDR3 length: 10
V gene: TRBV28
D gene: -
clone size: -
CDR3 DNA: TGTGCCAGCAGTTTCGGGGAGCAGTTCTTC
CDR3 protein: CASSFGEQFF

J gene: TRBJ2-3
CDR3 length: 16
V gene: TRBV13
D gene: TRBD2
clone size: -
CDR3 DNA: TGTGCCAGCAGCTTCCCTAGCGGGGGCCGGGAAGATACGCAGTATTTT
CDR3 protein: CASSFPSGGREDTQYF

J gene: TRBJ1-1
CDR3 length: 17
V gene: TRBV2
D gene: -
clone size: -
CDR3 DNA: TGTGCCAGCTTGGGACCACGAACAGGGTTTAGGTACGGTGAAGCTTTCTTT
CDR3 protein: CASLGPRTGFRYGEAFF

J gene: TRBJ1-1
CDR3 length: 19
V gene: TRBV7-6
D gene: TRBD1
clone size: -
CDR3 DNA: TGTGCCAGCAGCTTACCGAGAGGACAGGGGAGTCTCATGAACACTGAAGCTTTCTTT
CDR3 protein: CASSLPRGQGSLMNTEAFF

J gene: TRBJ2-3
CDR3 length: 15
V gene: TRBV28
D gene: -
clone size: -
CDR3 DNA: TGTGCCAGCAGTCCGTTAGCGGATCCCACAGATACGCAGTATTTT
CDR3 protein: CASSPLADPTDTQYF

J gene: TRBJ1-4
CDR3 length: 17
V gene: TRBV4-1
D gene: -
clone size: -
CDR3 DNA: TGCGCCAGCAGCCAAGAAGGGGGAGGGAGGACTAATGAAAAACTGTTTTTT
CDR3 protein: CASSQEGGGRTNEKLFF

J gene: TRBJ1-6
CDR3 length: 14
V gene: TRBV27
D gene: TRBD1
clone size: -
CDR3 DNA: TGTGCCAGCAGTTTACCAGGGGGGGGATCACCCCTCCACTTT
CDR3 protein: CASSLPGGGSPLHF

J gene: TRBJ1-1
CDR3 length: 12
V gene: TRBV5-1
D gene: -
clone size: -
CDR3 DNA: TGCGCCAGCAGCTTAGGGGGGGCAGGAGCTTTCTTT
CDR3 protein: CASSLGGAGAFF

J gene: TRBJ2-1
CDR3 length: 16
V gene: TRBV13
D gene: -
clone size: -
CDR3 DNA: TGTGCCAGCAGCTTAAGGAAGGCCGGAGGAGGCAATGGGCAGTTCTTC
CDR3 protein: CASSLRKAGGGNGQFF

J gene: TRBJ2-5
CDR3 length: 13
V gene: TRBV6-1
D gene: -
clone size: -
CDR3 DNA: TGTGCCAGCACCTTAACCCCCAGGGAGACCCAGTACTTC
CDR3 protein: CASTLTPRETQYF

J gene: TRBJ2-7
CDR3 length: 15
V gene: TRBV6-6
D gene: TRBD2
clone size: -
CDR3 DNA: TGTGCCAGCAGTTACTGGCGGGGGGTTTCCTACGAGCAGTACTTC
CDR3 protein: CASSYWRGVSYEQYF